A selection of T cell receptor beta chains follows, all from one sample in a study of OX40 agonist ivuxolimab in advanced cancers. Sequencing used immunoSEQ multiplex PCR; TCRdb keeps in-frame clones, though not all of them. The sample shows roughly 87,000 clones, roughly 90% of them seen only once. The material was CD4+ or CD8+ T cells sorted from blood, obtained in a trial of the OX40 agonist ivuxolimab. The receptors were sampled from an adult with an advanced solid tumor such as melanoma, head and neck, liver or kidney cancer. Both conserved end residues are part of each CDR3. Fields, in order: J gene, V gene, D gene, CDR3 protein, CDR3 DNA. D genes are given only for firm matches.

j_gene: TRBJ2-5
v_gene: TRBV6-1
d_gene: NA
CDR3aa: CASRGNRVGETQYF
CDR3nt: TGTGCCAGCAGAGGAAACAGGGTTGGAGAGACCCAGTACTTC

j_gene: TRBJ1-2
v_gene: TRBV28
d_gene: NA
CDR3aa: CASSSTHTQNYGYTF
CDR3nt: TGTGCCAGCAGTTCGACCCATACGCAGAACTATGGCTACACCTTC

j_gene: TRBJ1-1
v_gene: TRBV6-5
d_gene: NA
CDR3aa: CASSYLDSTNTEAFF
CDR3nt: TGTGCCAGCAGTTACCTCGACAGCACGAACACTGAAGCTTTCTTT

j_gene: TRBJ2-7
v_gene: TRBV6-5
d_gene: NA
CDR3aa: CASTSPDTYEQYF
CDR3nt: TGTGCCAGCACGTCCCCGGACACTTACGAGCAGTACTTC

j_gene: TRBJ2-2
v_gene: TRBV5-5
d_gene: NA
CDR3aa: CASSFEGTGELFF
CDR3nt: TGTGCCAGCAGCTTTGAGGGCACCGGGGAGCTGTTTTTT

j_gene: TRBJ1-4
v_gene: TRBV30
d_gene: TRBD1
CDR3aa: CAWSLSTGTNEKLFF
CDR3nt: TGTGCCTGGAGTCTGTCGACAGGGACTAATGAAAAACTGTTTTTT

j_gene: TRBJ2-3
v_gene: TRBV4-2
d_gene: TRBD2
CDR3aa: CASSLSGLAGGGTDTQYF
CDR3nt: TGTGCCAGCAGCCTCTCCGGACTAGCGGGGGGGGGCACAGATACGCAGTATTTT

j_gene: TRBJ2-1
v_gene: TRBV5-8
d_gene: TRBD1
CDR3aa: CASSSPGQGFNEQFF
CDR3nt: TGTGCCAGCAGCTCTCCGGGACAGGGTTTTAATGAGCAGTTCTTC

j_gene: TRBJ1-1
v_gene: TRBV7-2
d_gene: NA
CDR3aa: CASSLGSANTEAFF
CDR3nt: TGTGCCAGCAGCTTAGGTTCAGCGAACACTGAAGCTTTCTTT

j_gene: TRBJ2-2
v_gene: TRBV21-1
d_gene: NA
CDR3aa: CASSNPWGSGRATNTGELFF
CDR3nt: TGTGCCAGCAGCAACCCGTGGGGTAGCGGGAGGGCCACGAACACCGGGGAGCTGTTTTTT

j_gene: TRBJ1-4
v_gene: TRBV5-1
d_gene: NA
CDR3aa: CASKMGHPDEKLFF
CDR3nt: TGCGCCAGCAAAATGGGACATCCCGATGAAAAACTGTTTTTT

j_gene: TRBJ2-7
v_gene: TRBV7-2
d_gene: TRBD1
CDR3aa: CASSLMLGQAAYEQYF
CDR3nt: TGTGCCAGCAGCTTAATGTTGGGACAGGCCGCCTACGAGCAGTACTTC

j_gene: TRBJ1-5
v_gene: TRBV10-3
d_gene: NA
CDR3aa: CAISEGRVGNQPQHF
CDR3nt: TGTGCCATCAGTGAGGGCAGGGTGGGGAATCAGCCCCAGCATTTT

j_gene: TRBJ1-2
v_gene: TRBV25-1
d_gene: NA
CDR3aa: CASSESRYGYTF
CDR3nt: TGTGCCAGCAGTGAATCCCGATATGGCTACACCTTC

j_gene: TRBJ1-4
v_gene: TRBV6-1
d_gene: NA
CDR3aa: CASSPRGNGEKLFF
CDR3nt: TGTGCCAGCAGTCCCCGGGGTAATGGGGAAAAACTGTTTTTT